This T cell receptor (beta chain) was captured by sequencing in a study of regulatory T cells in long-lasting Graves disease. For TCR beta, libraries came from iRepertoire HTBI primers and Arm-PCR of CDR3 regions. Using its own MiXCR run on the multiplex PCR reads, TCRdb lists one record per CDR3 protein. The table has hundreds of thousands of distinct CDR3 sequences, around 15% seen once. This clonotype was seen many times. Regarding time point: newly diagnosed GD, antithyroid drugs for less than 3 months. With RNA extracted from PBMCs as input, the TCR library was made. In this cohort, patients came from an endocrinology department located in Xi'an, China. Peripheral blood, 8.5 to 10 milliliters per patient, was collected in EDTA tubes. The sequence derives from a female donor with Graves disease. The specimen comprised peripheral blood mononuclear cells (PBMCs), sampled at new diagnosis, from a patient treated with antithyroid drugs.

CDR3 coding DNA: TGTGCCAGCAGCGGAGGGACAGGACCTGGCTACACCTTC. Translation gives CASSGGTGPGYTF. The genes are TRBV9 and TRBJ1-2; 8 nucleotides match TRBD1. V was clipped by 3 bases and J by 7 bases; unmatched bases: 5. This CDR3 spans 13 amino acids. Germline values: CDR1 SGDLS, CDR2 YYNGEE. Full variable domain (rest looked up from reference TRBV9 and TRBJ1-2): DSGVTQTPKHLITATGQRVTLRCSPRSGDLSVYWYQQSLDQGLQFLIQYYNGEERAKGNILERFSAQQFPDLHSELNLSSLELGDSALYFCASSGGTGPGYTFGSGTRLTVV.